Presented here are 24 T cell receptor beta chains from one specimen sequenced in a study of tumor-infiltrating lymphocytes in primary liver carcinoma. TCR beta cDNA was made from around 460 ng total RNA with a constant-region primer. Researchers made the TCR beta libraries by running three nested multiplex PCR rounds with slightly modified ARM-PCR. The study ran its first two PCR rounds for 9 to 10 cycles each, using TRBV1-TRBV30 forward primers and a C-beta reverse primer. MiXCR, applied by TCRdb to the multiplex PCR reads, yields one record per CDR3 protein. The sample carries approximately 320,000 distinct CDR3 sequences, more than 55% recorded once. RNA isolated from unsorted whole blood supplied the blood RNA, with germline DNA also extracted. The sequenced material came from peripheral blood. The receptors here all came from a woman aged 25 to 39 with primary liver carcinoma and hepatitis B virus infection.

About this clonotype itself: A single base separates this from a much larger clone, so it may be a read error. V usage is TRBV4-3 and J usage is TRBJ2-3, with D perhaps TRBD2 (6 bases). This CDR3 region has 17 residues. In germline, CDR1 is LGHNA, CDR2 YSLEER. CDR3 DNA sequence: TGCGCCAGCAGCCAAGAGAGGCGGGAAGGTCGGCCAGATACGCGGTATTTT. Protein sequence: CASSQERREGRPDTRYF.

Concerning this clonotype itself: At one of its ends the junction is not consistent with the germline gene, which may arise from a read error. CDR3 DNA: TGTGCCAGTAGCTCATGGAACGCTGGTGACGAGCAGTACTTC. It is translated as CASSSWNAGDEQYF. This rearrangement joins TRBV11-3 to TRBJ2-7; D is ambiguous. The CDR3 consists of 14 residues. CDR1 is SGHNT and CDR2 is YENEEA in the germline V gene.

As for this clonotype: This sequence may be a read error, since a much larger clone differs from it by one base. The genes are TRBV12-3 or TRBV12-4 and TRBJ1-1, with unresolved D. The CDR3 has 11 amino acids. DNA of the CDR3: TGTGACAGCAGTTTATCATATACGGCTTTCTTT. Residues: CDSSLSYTAFF.

The rearrangement links TRBV6-5 to TRBJ1-1, with D hard to call. Looked up from germline, CDR1 is MNHEY and CDR2 is SVGAGI. This CDR3 contains 13 residues. V was cut by 0 bases and J by 7 bases, with 9 bases left in between. CDR3 coding DNA: TGTGCCAGCAGTTACTCGGCGGGGATTGAAGCTTTCTTT. Translating gives CASSYSAGIEAFF.

To note about this clonotype: A much larger clone sits a single nucleotide away, making a read error possible. J is TRBJ2-2 and V is TRBV12-3 or TRBV12-4; a weak D match, TRBD2 (5 bases). The length of the CDR3 is 14 residues. The CDR3 here is CTSSLRDHTGELFF. DNA of the CDR3: TGTACCAGCAGTTTACGGGATCACACCGGGGAGCTGTTTTTT.

The table lists this clonotype with many counts. The rearrangement links TRBV11-3 to TRBJ2-5; the D is unclear. CDR1 is SGHNT and CDR2 is YENEEA in the germline V gene. V lost 6 bases to trimming and J lost 5 bases, with 13 bases between them. This CDR3 region has 13 residues. This chain's CDR3 is CASRTMGWETQYF. The CDR3 nucleotides are TGTGCCAGCAGGACAATGGGGTGGGAGACCCAGTACTTC.

Comments on this clonotype: Germline and junction disagree at one end, which may indicate a read error. This chain joins TRBV11-2 and TRBJ1-4, with D possibly TRBD1 on 6 matching bases. The CDR3 sequence is 15 residues long. Germline CDR1 is SGHAT and CDR2 is FQNNGV. CDR3: CAGSLWRRGHEKLFF. The CDR3 DNA follows: TGTGCCGGCAGCTTATGGCGCAGGGGACATGAAAAACTGTTTTTT.

Concerning this clonotype: One base away lies a much larger clone, so this may be a sequencing read error. The J gene is TRBJ2-3, the V gene TRBV29-1; 8 bases fit TRBD2. Unmatched junction bases numbered 14, after V lost 7 bases and J lost 5 bases. This CDR3 contains 15 residues. Looked up from germline, CDR1 is SQVTM and CDR2 is ANQGSEA. The CDR3 DNA reads as TGCAGCGCCGAAGCCTGGACTAGCCTTGTAGATACGCAGTATTTT. It yields the protein CSAEAWTSLVDTQYF.

This clonotype turned up a few times. This chain joins TRBV14 and TRBJ2-2; D might be TRBD1 or TRBD2, each matching 5 bases. Germline lookup yields CDR1 SGHDN and CDR2 FVKESK. Trimming left V 2 bases short and J 3 bases short, with 16 bases between. There are 17 residues in the CDR3. In DNA, the CDR3 is TGTGCCAGCAGCCAAAGCACGAGGGACCTCTACACCGGGGAGCTGTTTTTT. This codes for CASSQSTRDLYTGELFF.

In this sample, this clonotype turned up a few times. The germline gene is not matched at one end of the junction; a read error may be the cause. This rearrangement joins TRBV7-9 to TRBJ2-7; 8 nucleotides align to TRBD1. The CDR3 is made up of 14 amino acids. The germline CDR1 and CDR2 sequences are SEHNR and FQNEAQ (reference sequence). The CDR3 sequence: CASTGQGRSYEQYF. CDR3 coding DNA: TGTGCCAGCACCGGACAGGGACGCTCCTACGAGCAGTACTTT.

The chain links TRBV7-8 to TRBJ2-3; D is ambiguous. Between the trimmed V and J ends, which lost 2 bases and 6 bases, there was a span of 9 bases. The germline CDR1 and CDR2 sequences are SGHVS and FQNEAQ. This CDR3 is built from 13 residues. CDR3 nucleotide sequence: TGTGCCAGCAGCTTAAATCAAATGGATACGCAGTATTTT. Amino acid sequence: CASSLNQMDTQYF.

Points on this clonotype: A read error may be the cause here, since a much bigger clone is one base away. The chain couples TRBV4-3 to TRBJ2-3; 10 nucleotides agree with TRBD1. The CDR3 loop spans 17 amino acids. Looked up from germline, CDR1 is LGHNA and CDR2 is YSLEER. After removal of 7 bases from V and 3 bases from J, the junction contained 13 bases not matched to a gene. This CDR3 is CASNQVPRDRGTDTQYF. CDR3 DNA sequence: TGCGCCAGCAACCAGGTCCCTCGGGACAGGGGAACAGATACGCAGTATTTT.

The chain uses TRBV5-6 and TRBJ2-1, with 10 bases matching TRBD2. The CDR3 spans 15 residues. Per the germline V gene, CDR1 is SGHDT and CDR2 is YYEEEE. V shed 8 bases and J 9 bases; nucleotides not matched to a gene: 14. The DNA for the CDR3 is TGTGCCAGTAGCATGGGAAGCGGGAGGGCGGTTGAGCAGTTCTTC. As protein: CASSMGSGRAVEQFF.

Comments on this clonotype: A much larger clone differs from this one at a single base, so this may be a read error. The chain employs TRBV12-3 or TRBV12-4 and TRBJ2-2; no firm D call. The CDR3 has 14 residues. The ends were cut back, 5 bases at V and 3 bases at J, with 10 bases in the middle. This CDR3 reads CASSPQSHTGELFF. In DNA, the CDR3 is TGTGCCAGCAGTCCCCAGTCGCACACCGGGGAGCTGTTTTTT.

The rearrangement joins TRBV5-1 to TRBJ2-7; D perhaps matches TRBD1 (6 bases). V lost 2 bases, J lost 3 bases, and 18 bases lay in between. This CDR3 has 16 residues. The V gene's germline CDR1 is SGHRS and CDR2 YFSETQ. The CDR3 region has the DNA TGCGCCAGCAGCTTCACTGCACTCAGGGGAAGCTACGAGCAGTACTTC. Translating gives CASSFTALRGSYEQYF.

This clonotype was picked up a small number of times. This may arise from a read error, as a much more abundant clone is one base away. The chain is built from TRBV11-3 and TRBJ2-5; 10 bases agree with TRBD2. The CDR3 has 19 amino acids. The germline V gene has CDR1 SGHNT and CDR2 YENEEA. The V and J ends lost 5 bases and 5 bases, in that order; junction bases with no gene match: 20. This CDR3 reads CASSPGLAEATDRLETQYF. CDR3 nucleotides: TGTGCCAGCAGCCCCGGACTAGCGGAGGCTACAGATCGTTTGGAGACCCAGTACTTC.

The genes are TRBV12-3 or TRBV12-4 and TRBJ2-1, with a tentative D call TRBD2 (5 bases). This CDR3 comprises 17 residues. Deletions cut 6 bases from V and 2 bases from J, with 20 bases between. This chain's CDR3 is CASSPRRDGSTYNEQFF. Here the CDR3 DNA reads TGTGCCAGCAGCCCCCGTCGGGATGGGAGCACCTACAATGAGCAGTTCTTC.

This clonotype was picked up one time. The chain carries TRBV5-6 and TRBJ2-2; TRBD2 matches 8 bases. CDR1 and CDR2 from the germline V gene are SGHDT and YYEEEE. This CDR3 comprises 17 residues. J gave up 0 bases and V 3 bases, and 7 bases lay outside the gene matches. CDR3 DNA: TGTGCCAGCAGCTCCCGTGGTAGCGGGACGAACACCGGGGAGCTGTTTTTT. This gives the protein CASSSRGSGTNTGELFF.

Comment on this clonotype: The junction departs from germline at one end; a sequencing error may be responsible. This rearrangement joins TRBV29-1 to TRBJ2-3; no clear D. The CDR3 has 12 amino acids. Germline V gives CDR1 SQVTM, CDR2 ANQGSEA. CDR3 DNA: TGCAGCGTTATACCCTCCACAGATACGCGGTATTTT. It translates to CSVIPSTDTRYF.

The V and J genes are TRBV11-2 and TRBJ2-7; D might be TRBD2 (7 bases). Germline CDR1 and CDR2: SGHAT and FQNNGV. The CDR3 spans 15 residues. V was pared by 9 bases and J by 4 bases, with 22 bases between. CDR3: CASRPTAGANYEQYF. As DNA, the CDR3 is TGTGCCAGTAGACCTACGGCGGGGGCAAATTACGAGCAGTACTTC.

In the case of this clonotype: At one boundary the junction diverges from the germline segment, which might be a read error. The gene calls are TRBV11-2 and TRBJ2-1, with D perhaps matching TRBD2 (6 bases). This CDR3 comprises 13 residues. Germline V CDR1 and CDR2: SGHAT, FQNNGV. For the CDR3, the DNA is TGTACCAGCTGCTTAGAGGTAGCGGCCCTGAAGTTCTTC. As protein: CTSCLEVAALKFF.

This clonotype was seen a few times. The V gene is TRBV28, the J gene TRBJ2-1; D possibly corresponds to TRBD1 (5 bases). CDR3 length equals 12 residues. Trimming removed 2 bases at V and 8 bases at J, with 7 bases between. The germline V gene has CDR1 MDHEN and CDR2 SYDVKM. In DNA, the CDR3 is TGTGCCAGCAGTTTAGTACAGGATGAGCAGTTCTTC. Translation: CASSLVQDEQFF.

Concerning this clonotype itself: A much larger clone differs by one base, so this may be a read error. This chain connects TRBV12-3 or TRBV12-4 to TRBJ1-5; D uncertain. Trimming cost V 10 bases and J 2 bases, with 15 bases left between them. The CDR3 runs to 14 residues. DNA for the CDR3: TGTGCCACACTAATCCAGACCCGCAATCAGCCCCAGCATTTT. It yields the protein CATLIQTRNQPQHF.

This chain joins TRBV5-6 and TRBJ1-1; D uncertain. Germline lookup yields CDR1 SGHDT and CDR2 YYEEEE. CDR3 length equals 13 residues. Trimming pared 2 bases from V and 1 base from J, leaving 6 bases between. The CDR3 bases are TGTGCCAGCAGCTTACGGTCGAACACTGAAGCTTTCTTT. Encoded protein: CASSLRSNTEAFF.